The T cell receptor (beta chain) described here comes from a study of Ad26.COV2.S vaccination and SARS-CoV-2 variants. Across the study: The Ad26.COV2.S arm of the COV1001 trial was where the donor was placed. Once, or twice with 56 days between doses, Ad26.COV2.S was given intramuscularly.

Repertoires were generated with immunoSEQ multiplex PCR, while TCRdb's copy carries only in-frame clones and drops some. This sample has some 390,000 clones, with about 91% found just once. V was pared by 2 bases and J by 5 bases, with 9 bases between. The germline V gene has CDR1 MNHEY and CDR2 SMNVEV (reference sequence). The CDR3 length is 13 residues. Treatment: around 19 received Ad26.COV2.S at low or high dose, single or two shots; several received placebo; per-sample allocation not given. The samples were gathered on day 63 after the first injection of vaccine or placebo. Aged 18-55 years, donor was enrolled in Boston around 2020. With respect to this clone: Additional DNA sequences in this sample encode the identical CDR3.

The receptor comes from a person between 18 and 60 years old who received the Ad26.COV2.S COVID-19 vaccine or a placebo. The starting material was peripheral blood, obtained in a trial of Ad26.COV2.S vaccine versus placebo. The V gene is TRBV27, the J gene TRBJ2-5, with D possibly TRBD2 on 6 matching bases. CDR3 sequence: CASSLLAGETQYF. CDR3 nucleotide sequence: TGTGCCAGCAGTTTACTCGCGGGGGAGACCCAGTACTTC.